Reported below is one TCR beta chain. The entry originates in a study of cytomegalovirus exposure and HLA in healthy donors. PCR involved 60 Vbeta and 13 Jbeta primers. Assay: immunoSEQ multiplex PCR; the TCRdb copy retains only in-frame clones and omits some. The sample contains about 160,000 clones, 80% to 85% of which appear only once. The CDR3 loop spans 15 amino acids. V shed 3 bases and J 3 bases; nucleotides not matched to a gene: 7. Germline V gene data show CDR1 as SGHRS and CDR2 as YFSETQ. Sequenced: PBMCs. This TCR came from a girl aged 2 to 9 in good health and CMV-seropositive. The chain uses TRBV5-1 and TRBJ2-5, with 8 bases that match TRBD2. In nucleotides, the CDR3 is TGCGCCAGCAGCTCCAGCGGGAGAGGAAAAGAGACCCAGTACTTC. Protein: CASSSSGRGKETQYF.